This T cell receptor (beta chain) emerged from a study of vaccination effects on CD4 cells after COVID-19 (dated 2022 in TCRdb). At the level of the whole study: Across the study, the median time from the second dose to post-vaccine sampling was 72 days (range 14 to 241). The full study included 10 to 11 COVID-19 convalescent patients and several SARS-CoV-2-naive healthy vaccine recipients. SARS-CoV-2 spike-specific CD4+ TCR repertoires were compared before and after mRNA vaccination in COVID-19 convalescent patients and in infection-naive vaccine recipients. The Oncomine TCR Beta short-read assay on an Illumina iSeq 100 was used to sequence cultures from other donors in the study.

The CDR3 has 15 amino acids, counting the end cysteine and phenylalanine. Only the CDR3 part of the read is kept: 45 bases, read in frame from the first base. Trimming costs V 0 bases and J 4 bases, and their ends lie 12 bases apart. Taken from the germline V gene (reference sequence), the CDR1 and CDR2 loops are LGHDT and YNNKEL. The ViraFEST assay stimulated PBMC with viral peptide pools and then used TCR sequencing to identify antigen-specific CD4+ T cell clonotypes by expansion. After 10 to 11 days of culture, CD4+ T cells were isolated with the EasySep CD4+ T cell isolation kit. Each participant received two doses of an mRNA SARS-CoV-2 vaccine, either BNT162b2 or mRNA-1273. Negative nucleocapsid antibody results before and after vaccination confirmed that the healthy vaccine recipients had no prior SARS-CoV-2 infection. Some 2.2 million PBMC per well were cultured in IMDM with roughly 5% human AB serum, 9 to 10 IU/ml IL-2 and gentamicin, plus 10 ug/ml peptides. Half of the culture medium was replaced with fresh IL-2-containing medium on days 3 and 7. Unless noted otherwise, every peptide stimulation condition was cultured in triplicate wells. Using Ficoll-Paque Plus gradient centrifugation, PBMC were separated from whole blood and then either used fresh or cryopreserved at -140C. The spike proteins of SARS-CoV-2 and of the common cold coronaviruses HCoV-NL63, HCoV-OC43 and HCoV-229E were spanned by overlapping peptide pools. The QIAamp micro DNA kit was used to extract genomic DNA from the cultured CD4+ T cells.

Points the paper makes about the study in general: The study was limited by a small number of convalescent patients, and early post-infection timepoints were lacking. Among healthy vaccine recipients, nearly all vaccine-induced clones were SARS-CoV-2 mono-reactive, and just 1 of 255 was cross-reactive with common cold coronaviruses. Clones induced by infection and clones induced by vaccination both contracted markedly at late timepoints after vaccination, which fits with T cell responses waning over time.

Remarks on this clone: Which antigen it targets is not known. No base quality information exists; no much larger clone differs at one position.

Library prep was done by the immunoSEQ multiplex PCR assay. DNA from the cultured, isolated CD4+ T cells was subjected to TCR beta CDR3 sequencing. In the authors' own workflow: Non-productive TCR sequences were removed, reads were trimmed to the CDR3 region, and CDR3s of at least 7 amino acids were retained. Antigen-specific clonotypes were identified using the MANAFEST web app by comparison of expansion in peptide wells against reference cultures. For clones to be considered positive, expansion at FDR<0.05 versus reference and all other wells, an odds ratio above 5, and a frequency above 0.1% in two replicate wells were required. A clonotype was defined as cross-reactive if the clonotype was significantly expanded both in SARS-CoV-2 spike wells and in at least one common cold coronavirus spike condition. Using the stringdist R package, CDR3 similarity was measured by Levenshtein distance, and unrooted trees were constructed with ape in R 3.6.1. TCRdb re-hosts the immuneACCESS table, in-frame sequences only. Its copies lack some clones; in the studies checked, an unresolved V gene accounts for under half of them, and the cause for the rest is not known. V and J calls and clone size follow that table, whereas D and trimming were derived from the DNA. The table for this sample lists 30,000 to 45,000 clones; 70% to 85% of them were counted only once. The ten most abundant clones make up less than 2% of the sample.

Recombination joined TRBV3-1 (or the pseudogene TRBV3-2) with TRBJ2-5, with the D assignment possibly TRBD1 or TRBD2, given 5 matching bases for each. The clonotype originates from a human donor who received a COVID-19 vaccine. Some clones in this sample may be carry-over from other donors' samples. The sample was CD4+ T cells from PBMCs cultured with HCoV-NL63 spike peptides, taken after COVID-19 vaccination. The label giving this sample's cell subset or site can be read as: HCoV-NL63 spike overlapping peptide pool stimulation. This receptor carries the CDR3 CASSQDGAAGETQYF. The DNA sequence is TGTGCCAGCAGCCAAGATGGGGCTGCGGGAGAGACCCAGTACTTC.